Listed below are T cell receptor beta chains from one sample, sequenced in a study of blood T cell repertoires in COVID-19. The protocol was immunoSEQ multiplex PCR, while the TCRdb copy is restricted to in-frame clones and leaves out a portion. The sample lists about 98,000 clones; approximately 80% were seen once. Material: peripheral blood. The source of these receptors is a man between 65 and 85 years old with active or convalescent COVID-19. The CDR3 runs from the conserved cysteine through the conserved F or W. The order of the fields is D gene, J gene, clone size, V gene, CDR3 DNA, CDR3 protein. D genes are given only for firm matches. Size is stated for part of the rows, as once, few or many counts, or as a class when the clone is expanded.

>-|TRBJ2-5|-|TRBV20-1
TGCAGTGCTAGTGGAGGAGGGCGCGAGACCCAGTACTTC
CSASGGGRETQYF
>TRBD1|TRBJ1-2|-|TRBV3-1/TRBV3-2
TGTGCCAGCAGCCAAGAGGGGACAGGCAACTATGGCTACACCTTC
CASSQEGTGNYGYTF
>TRBD1|TRBJ1-2|few|TRBV5-6
TGTGCCAGCAGCTATACAGGGGGCGCGAGCTACACCTTC
CASSYTGGASYTF
>TRBD1|TRBJ2-3|-|TRBV5-1
TGCGCCAGCAGCTCCACCATACAGGGGGTCGGGGATACGCAGTATTTT
CASSSTIQGVGDTQYF
>TRBD1|TRBJ1-2|-|TRBV30
TGTGCCTGGAGTGTTGGACAGGGGTATGGCTACACCTTC
CAWSVGQGYGYTF
>TRBD1|TRBJ1-4|-|TRBV29-1
TGCAGCGTCGGACAGGGAACTAATGAAAAACTGTTTTTT
CSVGQGTNEKLFF
>-|TRBJ1-5|-|TRBV6-5
TGTGCCAGCACCGAGGGATCGAGCCAGCCCCAGCATTTT
CASTEGSSQPQHF
>TRBD1|TRBJ1-1|few|TRBV10-3
TGTGCCATCAGGGCACCAGGGGGCGTCACTGAAGCTTTCTTT
CAIRAPGGVTEAFF
>TRBD1|TRBJ2-3|few|TRBV29-1
TGCAGCGGTGGGACAGGGGGCATCGGCGGCACAGATACGCAGTATTTT
CSGGTGGIGGTDTQYF
>TRBD1|TRBJ1-1|-|TRBV19
TGTGCCAGTAGTGTACAGGGGGACACTGAAGCTTTCTTT
CASSVQGDTEAFF
>TRBD2|TRBJ2-2|-|TRBV3-1/TRBV3-2
TGTGCCAGCAGCCTCCTCGGGGGGTCCGGGGAGCTGTTTTTT
CASSLLGGSGELFF
>TRBD2|TRBJ2-7|-|TRBV25-1
TGTGCCAGCAGTTCACCTAGCGGGGGGGCCTACGAGCAGTACTTC
CASSSPSGGAYEQYF
>-|TRBJ2-3|-|TRBV5-1
TGCGCCAGCAGCTTGGGGACACTACGACGGGATACGCAGTATTTT
CASSLGTLRRDTQYF
>-|TRBJ1-1|-|TRBV5-1
TGCGCCAGCAGCTTACAGGGAGCCGCGAACACTGAAGCTTTCTTT
CASSLQGAANTEAFF
>TRBD2|TRBJ2-5|-|TRBV3-1/TRBV3-2
TGTGCCAGCAGCCTCCCGGGACTAGCGGTGACCCAGTACTTC
CASSLPGLAVTQYF
>-|TRBJ1-2|-|TRBV12-3/TRBV12-4
TGTGCCAGCAGTTCAGGGTTTGCTGGCTACACCTTC
CASSSGFAGYTF
>-|TRBJ1-2|-|TRBV10-3
TGTGCCATCAGCCAACAGGGATCCTTTCTTTTAGCTAACTATGGCTACACCTTC
CAISQQGSFLLANYGYTF
>TRBD1|TRBJ1-1|-|TRBV4-3
TGCGCCAGCAGCCGGAGACATGGGACAGCCAACACTGAAGCTTTCTTT
CASSRRHGTANTEAFF
>-|TRBJ1-2|-|TRBV5-3
TGTGCCAGAAGCCGTATAAATTGGGCAAAAGAAAGTTCTAACTATGGCTACACCTTC
CARSRINWAKESSNYGYTF
>TRBD1|TRBJ1-2|-|TRBV6-5
TGTGCCGGATCTGGGACAGGAGCTGGCTACACCTTC
CAGSGTGAGYTF
>TRBD1|TRBJ1-2|-|TRBV9
TGTGCCAGCAGCGCCACCATAAACCCGGGACAGAGCCATGGCTACACCTTC
CASSATINPGQSHGYTF
>TRBD2|TRBJ2-3|-|TRBV12-3/TRBV12-4
TGTGCCAGCAGTTTAGTCCCGGGACTAGCCCATTTT
CASSLVPGLAHF
>TRBD2|TRBJ2-1|-|TRBV11-2
TGTGCCAGCAGCCCTAAGGGACTAGCGGGGTGGAGCTCCTACAATGAGCAGTTCTTC
CASSPKGLAGWSSYNEQFF
>TRBD2|TRBJ2-1|-|TRBV9
TGTGCCAGCAGCGTAGGAAATAGCGGGGATAGCTACAATGAGCAGTTCTTC
CASSVGNSGDSYNEQFF
>-|TRBJ1-2|-|TRBV28
TGTGCCAGCAGCCAGGTAAACTATGGCTACACCTTC
CASSQVNYGYTF
>-|TRBJ2-7|-|TRBV19
TGTGCCAGTAGTACGCGGGGCGGAAGCTACGAGCAGTACTTC
CASSTRGGSYEQYF
>-|TRBJ2-7|-|TRBV6-6
TGTGCCAGCAGTTACAGGGGCGGCTACGAGCAGTACTTC
CASSYRGGYEQYF
>-|TRBJ1-4|-|TRBV2
TGTGCCAGCAGGCGGACAGCTAATGAAAAACTGTTTTTT
CASRRTANEKLFF
>-|TRBJ2-7|-|TRBV27
TGTGCCAGCAGTCAGCAGGGGAATCACGAGCAGTACTTC
CASSQQGNHEQYF
>-|TRBJ2-5|-|TRBV6-6
TGTGCCAGCAGCCCGTCGAGGGCCACCCAAGAGACCCAGTACTTC
CASSPSRATQETQYF
>TRBD2|TRBJ2-5|-|TRBV4-1
TGCGCCAGCAGCCAAAGTCGGGGGGAAGAGACCCAGTACTTC
CASSQSRGEETQYF
>TRBD1|TRBJ1-2|-|TRBV6-2/TRBV6-3
TGTGCCAGCAGTCCGGGACAGGGAAGTGATGGCTACACCTTC
CASSPGQGSDGYTF
>TRBD2|TRBJ2-1|-|TRBV20-1
TGCAGTGCTAGTATGGCGGGGGGGCCCTCCTACAATGAGCAGTTCTTC
CSASMAGGPSYNEQFF
>-|TRBJ2-5|-|TRBV11-2
TGTGCCAGCAGCTTAGAGCCCCCGGGGACCCAGTACTTC
CASSLEPPGTQYF
>TRBD1|TRBJ1-2|-|TRBV7-2
TGTGCCAGCAGCCTAGGGGGCGCCTATGGCTACACCTTC
CASSLGGAYGYTF